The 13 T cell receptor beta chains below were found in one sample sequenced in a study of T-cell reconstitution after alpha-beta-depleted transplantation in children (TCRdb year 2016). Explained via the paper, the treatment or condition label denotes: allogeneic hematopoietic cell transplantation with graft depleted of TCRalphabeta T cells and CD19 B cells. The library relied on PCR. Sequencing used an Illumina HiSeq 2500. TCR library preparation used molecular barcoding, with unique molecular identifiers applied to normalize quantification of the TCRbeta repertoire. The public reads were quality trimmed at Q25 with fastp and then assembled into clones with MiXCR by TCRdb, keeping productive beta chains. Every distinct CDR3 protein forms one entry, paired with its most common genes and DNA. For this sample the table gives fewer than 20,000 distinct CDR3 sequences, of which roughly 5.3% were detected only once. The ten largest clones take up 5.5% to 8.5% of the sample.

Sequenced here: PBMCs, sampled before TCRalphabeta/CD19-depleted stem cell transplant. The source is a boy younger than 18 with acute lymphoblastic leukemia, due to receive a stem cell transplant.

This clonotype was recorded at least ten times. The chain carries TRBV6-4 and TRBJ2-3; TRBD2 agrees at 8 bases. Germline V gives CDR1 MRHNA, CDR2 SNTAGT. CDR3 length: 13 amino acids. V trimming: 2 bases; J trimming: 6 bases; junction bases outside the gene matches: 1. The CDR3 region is CASSDQRGDTQYF. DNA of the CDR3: TGTGCCAGCAGTGACCAGCGGGGGGATACGCAGTATTTT.

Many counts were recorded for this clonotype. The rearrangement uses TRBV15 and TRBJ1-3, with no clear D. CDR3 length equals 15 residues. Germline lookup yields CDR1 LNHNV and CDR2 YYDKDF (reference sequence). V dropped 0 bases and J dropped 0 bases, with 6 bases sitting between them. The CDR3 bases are TGTGCCACCAGCAGAGATAATTACTCTGGAAACACCATATATTTT. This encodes CATSRDNYSGNTIYF.

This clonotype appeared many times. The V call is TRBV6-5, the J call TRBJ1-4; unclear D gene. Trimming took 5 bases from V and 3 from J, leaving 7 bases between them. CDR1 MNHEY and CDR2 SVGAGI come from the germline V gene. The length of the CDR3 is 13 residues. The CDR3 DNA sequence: TGTGCCAGCAGTCTCGAGCCTAATGAAAAACTGTTTTTT. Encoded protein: CASSLEPNEKLFF.

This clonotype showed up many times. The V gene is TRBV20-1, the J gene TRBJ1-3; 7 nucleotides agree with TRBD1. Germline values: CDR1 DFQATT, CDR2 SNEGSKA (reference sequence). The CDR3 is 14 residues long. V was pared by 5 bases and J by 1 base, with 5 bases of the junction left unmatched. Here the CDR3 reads CSAAEGASGNTIYF. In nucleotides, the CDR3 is TGCAGTGCTGCTGAGGGGGCGTCTGGAAACACCATATATTTT.

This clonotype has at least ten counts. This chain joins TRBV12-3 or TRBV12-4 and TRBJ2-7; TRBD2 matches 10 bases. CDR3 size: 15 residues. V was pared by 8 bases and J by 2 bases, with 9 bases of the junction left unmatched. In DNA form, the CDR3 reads TGTGCCAGCGCCCCGGGACTAGCGCATACCTACGAGCAGTACTTC. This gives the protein CASAPGLAHTYEQYF.

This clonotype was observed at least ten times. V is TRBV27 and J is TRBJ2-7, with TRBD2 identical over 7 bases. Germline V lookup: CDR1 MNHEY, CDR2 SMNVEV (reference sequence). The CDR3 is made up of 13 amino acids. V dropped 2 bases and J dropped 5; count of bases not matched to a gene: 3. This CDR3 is CASSLGLVHEQYF. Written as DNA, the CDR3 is TGTGCCAGCAGTTTAGGACTAGTCCACGAGCAGTACTTC.

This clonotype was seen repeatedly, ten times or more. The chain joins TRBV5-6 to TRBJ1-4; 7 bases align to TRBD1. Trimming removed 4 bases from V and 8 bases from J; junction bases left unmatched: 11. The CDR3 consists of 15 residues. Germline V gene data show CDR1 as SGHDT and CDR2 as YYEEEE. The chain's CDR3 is CASSLRQGPIEKLFF. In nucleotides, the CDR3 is TGTGCCAGCAGCCTACGACAGGGACCTATAGAAAAACTGTTTTTT.

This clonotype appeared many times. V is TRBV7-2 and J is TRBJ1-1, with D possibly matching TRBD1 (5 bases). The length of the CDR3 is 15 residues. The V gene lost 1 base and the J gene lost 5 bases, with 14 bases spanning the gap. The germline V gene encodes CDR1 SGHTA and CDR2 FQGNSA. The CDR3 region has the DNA TGTGCCAGCAGCTTAGTCCCAGGGATAGTTACTGAAGCTTTCTTT. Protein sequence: CASSLVPGIVTEAFF. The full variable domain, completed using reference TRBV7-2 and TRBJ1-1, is GAGVSQSPSNKVTEKGKDVELRCDPISGHTALYWYRQSLGQGLEFLIYFQGNSAPDKSGLPSDRFSAERTGGSVSTLTIQRTQQEDSAVYLCASSLVPGIVTEAFFGQGTRLTVV.

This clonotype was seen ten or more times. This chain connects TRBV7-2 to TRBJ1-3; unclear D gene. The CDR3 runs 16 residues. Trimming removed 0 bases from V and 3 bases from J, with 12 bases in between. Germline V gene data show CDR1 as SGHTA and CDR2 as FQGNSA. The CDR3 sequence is CASSLAAWGYGNTIYF. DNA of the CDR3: TGTGCCAGCAGCTTAGCAGCCTGGGGTTATGGAAACACCATATATTTT.

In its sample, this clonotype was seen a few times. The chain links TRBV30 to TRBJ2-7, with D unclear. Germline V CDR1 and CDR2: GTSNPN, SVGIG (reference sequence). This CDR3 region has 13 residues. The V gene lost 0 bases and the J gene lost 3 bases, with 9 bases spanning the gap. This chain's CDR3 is CAWSVVRIYEQYF. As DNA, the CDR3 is TGTGCCTGGAGTGTGGTCAGAATCTACGAGCAGTACTTC.

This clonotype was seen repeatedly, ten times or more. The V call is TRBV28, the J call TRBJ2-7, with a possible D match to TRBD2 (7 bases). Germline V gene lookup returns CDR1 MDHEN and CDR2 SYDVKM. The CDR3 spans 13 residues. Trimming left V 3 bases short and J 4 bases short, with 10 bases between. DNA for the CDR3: TGTGCCAGCAGTTTCGGGGGGCTGTACGAGCAGTACTTC. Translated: CASSFGGLYEQYF.

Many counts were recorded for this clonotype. The chain's CDR3 is CASSLLAGRGGSVDEQFF. The CDR3 region has the DNA TGTGCCAGCAGCTTACTTGCCGGGCGGGGGGGCTCTGTGGATGAGCAGTTCTTC. This sequence joins TRBV7-2 and TRBJ2-1; TRBD2 agrees at 9 bases. The CDR3 sequence is 18 residues long. The trim removed 2 bases at V and 8 bases at J, leaving 16 bases unmatched. The germline V gene encodes CDR1 SGHTA and CDR2 FQGNSA.

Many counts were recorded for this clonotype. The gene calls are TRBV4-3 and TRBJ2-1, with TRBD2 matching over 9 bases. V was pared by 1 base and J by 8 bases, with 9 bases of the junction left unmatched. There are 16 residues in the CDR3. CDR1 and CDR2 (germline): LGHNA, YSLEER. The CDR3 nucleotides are TGCGCCAGCAGCCAAGCCGGCGGCGGGGGGGTACATGAGCAGTTCTTC. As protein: CASSQAGGGGVHEQFF.